Presented here are 16 T cell receptor beta chains from one specimen sequenced in a study of T-cell reconstitution after alpha-beta-depleted transplantation in children. For TCRbeta, the library was prepared with unique molecular identifiers. Each CDR3 protein gets one entry after TCRdb re-called the PCR reads with MiXCR. The repertoire consists of fewer than 550,000 distinct CDR3 sequences, with about an eighth occurring once and the leading ten covering 14%. Sequencing was performed on PBMCs, mostly from graft donor cells, taken 180 days after TCRalphabeta/CD19-depleted stem cell transplant. The source of these receptors is a female patient between 2 and 15 years old who had a stem cell transplant for aplastic anemia, so the T cells may come from the graft donor.

The genes are TRBV6-1 and TRBJ2-2; no reliable D call. Germline V gene data show CDR1 as MNHNS and CDR2 as SASEGT. The CDR3 sequence is 14 residues long. V lost 7 bases and J lost 10, with 19 bases in between. DNA for the CDR3: TGTGCCAGCACCCGCCGCGACCTCGCACAGGAGCTGTTTTTT. Protein sequence: CASTRRDLAQELFF.

This clonotype was seen repeatedly, ten times or more. The chain recombines TRBV24-1 with TRBJ2-2, with 9 bases identical to TRBD2. The CDR3 is 15 amino acids. The germline V gene has CDR1 KGHDR and CDR2 SFDVKD. The J segment lost 6 bases and the V segment lost 7 bases, leaving 8 bases of the junction unmatched. Here the CDR3 DNA reads TGTGCCACCAGAGCCGGGACTAGCATATCCGGGGAGCTGTTTTTT. Protein sequence: CATRAGTSISGELFF.

This clonotype was seen only a few times. The rearrangement links TRBV11-3 to TRBJ1-2, with D possibly TRBD1 on 6 matching bases. CDR1 is SGHNT, CDR2 YENEEA, per germline. The CDR3 is made up of 14 amino acids. V was pared by 1 base and J by 4 bases, with 10 bases between. The CDR3 sequence: CASSLGGALYGYTF. In nucleotides, the CDR3 is TGTGCCAGCAGCTTAGGGGGGGCTCTCTATGGCTACACCTTC.

The V and J genes are TRBV28 and TRBJ1-1; D remains ambiguous. This CDR3 has 11 residues. Germline CDR1 reads MDHEN; CDR2 reads SYDVKM. V was shortened by 5 bases and J by 7 bases, with 8 bases between the two germline ends. The CDR3, as DNA: TGTGCCAGCAGTAGGAGGGATGAAGCTTTCTTT. Encoded protein: CASSRRDEAFF.

This clonotype was observed a handful of times. V usage is TRBV2 and J usage is TRBJ2-3, with 10 bases lining up with TRBD2. The germline V gene has CDR1 SNHLY and CDR2 FYNNEI. CDR3 length: 14 amino acids. The V gene end was trimmed by 10 bases and the J gene end by 4 bases; junction bases not matched to a gene: 8. The CDR3 DNA follows: TGTGCCACGGCAACAGCGGGAGGGCCAGATACGCAGTATTTT. Encoded protein: CATATAGGPDTQYF.

This clonotype was counted between two and nine times. The chain carries TRBV20-1 and TRBJ2-2; no clear D. Germline V gives CDR1 DFQATT, CDR2 SNEGSKA (reference sequence). Trimming took off 4 bases at V and 4 bases at J, with 4 bases between the two ends. CDR3 length: 11 residues. CDR3 DNA sequence: TGCAGTGCTACGGTCACCGGGGAGCTGTTTTTT. This gives the protein CSATVTGELFF.

This clonotype was seen ten or more times. The chain uses TRBV24-1 and TRBJ2-7; TRBD2 is a possible D gene (6 bases). Trimming removed 3 bases from V and 2 bases from J, with 7 bases in between. This CDR3 spans 13 amino acids. Germline-derived CDR1 and CDR2 are KGHDR and SFDVKD. Here the CDR3 DNA reads TGTGCCACCAGTGATAGGACTACCTACGAGCAGTACTTC. Amino acid sequence: CATSDRTTYEQYF.

The sample holds many counts of this clonotype. The V gene is TRBV7-2, the J gene TRBJ2-5, with D unresolved. The CDR3 consists of 14 residues. V lost 2 bases to trimming and J lost 5 bases, with 12 bases between them. Germline V CDR1 and CDR2: SGHTA, FQGNSA. The CDR3 nucleotides read TGTGCCAGCAGCTTAATGGTCGGTGGGGAGACCCAGTACTTC. Its protein product is CASSLMVGGETQYF.

V usage is TRBV5-1 and J usage is TRBJ2-3; 8 nucleotides agree with TRBD2. J gave up 4 bases and V 0 bases, and 4 bases lay outside the gene matches. Germline V gives CDR1 SGHRS, CDR2 YFSETQ. This CDR3 comprises 15 residues. The CDR3 loop is CASSLGAGVPDTQYF. As DNA, the CDR3 is TGCGCCAGCAGCTTGGGAGCGGGAGTTCCAGATACGCAGTATTTT.

The chain is built from TRBV7-2 and TRBJ2-3; D uncertain. This CDR3 is 14 amino acids long. Germline assignment: CDR1 SGHTA and CDR2 FQGNSA. Between the trimmed V and J ends, which lost 0 bases and 0 bases, there was a span of 4 bases. The CDR3 region is CASSLARSTDTQYF. The CDR3 DNA follows: TGTGCCAGCAGCTTAGCCAGGAGCACAGATACGCAGTATTTT. Full variable domain (remainder filled in from reference TRBV7-2 and TRBJ2-3): GAGVSQSPSNKVTEKGKDVELRCDPISGHTALYWYRQSLGQGLEFLIYFQGNSAPDKSGLPSDRFSAERTGGSVSTLTIQRTQQEDSAVYLCASSLARSTDTQYFGPGTRLTVL.

The rearrangement joins TRBV29-1 to TRBJ2-5, with 7 nucleotides matching TRBD2. CDR1 is SQVTM, CDR2 ANQGSEA, per germline. The J segment lost 5 bases and the V segment lost 7 bases, leaving 7 bases of the junction unmatched. The CDR3 is 12 residues long. The CDR3 sequence is CSARGGIETQYF. The DNA of the CDR3 is TGCAGCGCCCGCGGGGGTATCGAGACCCAGTACTTC.

This rearrangement joins TRBV7-2 to TRBJ2-7; TRBD1 matches at 8 bases. Trimming removed 5 bases from V and 0 bases from J; junction bases left unmatched: 3. The length of the CDR3 is 14 residues. Germline assignment: CDR1 SGHTA and CDR2 FQGNSA. CDR3 nucleotides: TGTGCCAGCAGCCCGGGACAGGCCTCCTACGAGCAGTACGTC. Translation gives CASSPGQASYEQYV.

The rearrangement links TRBV24-1 to TRBJ2-2; TRBD1 matches 10 bases. Germline values: CDR1 KGHDR, CDR2 SFDVKD. The trim removed 3 bases at V and 5 bases at J, leaving 2 bases unmatched. There are 15 residues in the CDR3. CDR3 in amino acids: CATSDRTGGTGELFF. DNA for the CDR3: TGTGCCACCAGTGATAGGACAGGGGGTACCGGGGAGCTGTTTTTT.

The chain couples TRBV5-5 to TRBJ2-2, with D tentatively TRBD1 (6 bases). This CDR3 is built from 16 residues. The V gene lost 4 bases and the J gene lost 0 bases, with 13 bases spanning the gap. CDR1 is SGHKS and CDR2 is YYEKEE in the germline V gene (reference sequence). The CDR3 coding sequence is TGTGCCAGCAGCGATAACAGGGTTTCGAACACCGGGGAGCTGTTTTTT. Protein: CASSDNRVSNTGELFF.

The chain combines TRBV6-2 or TRBV6-3 with TRBJ2-5, with TRBD1 identical over 7 bases. The ends lost 6 bases at V and 1 base at J; junction bases unmatched: 11. This CDR3 is 16 amino acids long. Germline V lookup: CDR1 MNHEY, CDR2 SVGEGT. CDR3 region: CASSRRGQLLQETQYF. DNA for the CDR3: TGTGCCAGCAGCCGCCGGGGACAGCTCCTCCAAGAGACCCAGTACTTC.

This clonotype turned up a few times. The CDR3 DNA follows: TGTGCCAGCGGGGGTAATAGCAATCAGCCCCAGCATTTT. It encodes CASGGNSNQPQHF. This sequence joins TRBV5-5 and TRBJ1-5; possible D gene TRBD1, 5 bases. The CDR3 is 13 amino acids. Trimming took off 7 bases at V and 0 bases at J, with 8 bases between the two ends. The germline V gene has CDR1 SGHKS and CDR2 YYEKEE (reference sequence).